A single sample gave rise to the 32 T cell receptor beta chains below, sequenced in a study of memory CD4+ T cells and cytomegalovirus serostatus. Method: immunoSEQ multiplex PCR; TCRdb's copy keeps in-frame clones and lacks some. Of approximately 70,000 clones in the sample, 76% were seen once. Single viable CD3+CD4+CD8-CD45RO+ cells were sorted as the memory CD4+ T cells. Sample: memory CD4+ T cells from blood. All receptors come from an adult in good health and CMV-seropositive.

This clone was seen only a few times. The chain's CDR3 is CASSLLRSSGNTIYF. The CDR3, as DNA: TGTGCCAGCAGCTTACTGCGAAGCTCTGGAAACACCATATATTTT. The chain links TRBV11-2 to TRBJ1-3; D ambiguous. CDR1 is SGHAT and CDR2 is FQNNGV in the germline V gene. CDR3 length: 15 residues. The V end was cut by 2 bases, the J end by 0 bases, with 8 bases between. Full variable domain (rest looked up from reference TRBV11-2 and TRBJ1-3): EAGVAQSPRYKIIEKRQSVAFWCNPISGHATLYWYQQILGQGPKLLIQFQNNGVVDDSQLPKDRFSAERLKGVDSTLKIQPAKLEDSAVYLCASSLLRSSGNTIYFGEGSWLTVV.

The chain links TRBV19 to TRBJ2-3, with 7 bases identical to TRBD1. Looked up from germline, CDR1 is LNHDA and CDR2 is SQIVND (reference sequence). The CDR3 loop spans 15 amino acids. Trimming at V came to 2 bases and at J to 2 bases, leaving 4 bases not matched to a gene. The CDR3 nucleotides read TGTGCCAGTAGTATAAGGGGACAGACCACAGATACGCAGTATTTT. It encodes CASSIRGQTTDTQYF. Supplemented by reference TRBV19 and TRBJ2-3, the full variable domain reads DGGITQSPKYLFRKEGQNVTLSCEQNLNHDAMYWYRQDPGQGLRLIYYSQIVNDFQKGDIAEGYSVSREKKESFPLTVTSAQKNPTAFYLCASSIRGQTTDTQYFGPGTRLTVL.

There are a few counts of this clone. This rearrangement joins TRBV5-5 to TRBJ2-7; 8 bases are shared with TRBD2. Trimming removed 2 bases from V and 5 bases from J; junction bases left unmatched: 15. In germline, CDR1 is SGHKS, CDR2 YYEKEE (reference sequence). The CDR3 has 17 residues. CDR3 DNA sequence: TGTGCCAGCAGCTTAGATCTGCGTTCGGGACTAGGTAACGAGCAGTACTTC. It yields the protein CASSLDLRSGLGNEQYF.

The V gene is TRBV5-1, the J gene TRBJ2-1, with TRBD2 matching over 7 bases. Germline lookup yields CDR1 SGHRS and CDR2 YFSETQ. V was pared by 0 bases and J by 8 bases, with 11 bases of the junction left unmatched. This CDR3 has 16 residues. CDR3: CASSLGLASLGDEQFF. The CDR3 DNA follows: TGCGCCAGCAGCTTGGGACTAGCTTCTCTAGGGGATGAGCAGTTCTTC.

J is TRBJ1-2 and V is TRBV28; D is undetermined. The V end was cut by 3 bases, the J end by 7 bases, with 12 bases between. This CDR3 has 13 amino acids. CDR1 and CDR2 (germline): MDHEN, SYDVKM. The CDR3 DNA is TGTGCCAGCAGTTTGGGAGGGTCTCCTGGCTACACCTTC. Its translation is CASSLGGSPGYTF.

The chain recombines TRBV7-2 with TRBJ1-2; D is unresolved. There are 14 residues in the CDR3. V shed 4 bases and J shed 2 bases, with 11 bases lying between them. The germline V gene has CDR1 SGHTA and CDR2 FQGNSA. The CDR3 loop reads CASSSGRANYGYTF. CDR3 DNA: TGTGCCAGCAGCTCGGGTAGGGCAAACTATGGCTACACCTTC.

This chain connects TRBV4-3 to TRBJ2-4, with D maybe TRBD2 (5 bases). The CDR3 has 18 amino acids. Trimming removed 2 bases at V and 0 bases at J, with 17 bases between. Germline V gene data show CDR1 as LGHNA and CDR2 as YSLEER. The chain's CDR3 is CASSQWRLGDLAKNIQYF. The CDR3 bases are TGCGCCAGCAGCCAATGGAGGTTGGGAGACCTAGCCAAAAACATTCAGTACTTC.

The chain links TRBV19 to TRBJ1-1; 8 positions match TRBD1. The CDR3 has 13 amino acids. Germline V gene sequence: CDR1 LNHDA, CDR2 SQIVND (reference sequence). V lost 5 bases, J lost 7 bases, and 6 bases stayed unmatched. CDR3 DNA: TGTGCCAGTAGTGAACAGGGGGTTGGTGAAGCTTTCTTT. Protein sequence: CASSEQGVGEAFF.

The chain combines TRBV28 with TRBJ1-6; 9 bases line up with TRBD1. The CDR3 length is 15 residues. Germline V gene lookup returns CDR1 MDHEN and CDR2 SYDVKM. J lost 10 bases, V lost 10 bases, and 14 bases had no gene match. The DNA for the CDR3 is TGTGCCATCAAGACTGGGGGACAGGGAAGATCACCCCTCCACTTT. Residues: CAIKTGGQGRSPLHF.

This chain joins TRBV2 and TRBJ2-2; 11 bases line up with TRBD2. Per germline, CDR1 SNHLY and CDR2 FYNNEI. This CDR3 region has 14 residues. Trimming took 7 bases from V and 7 from J; bases not matched to a gene: 5. DNA for the CDR3: TGTGCCAGCACGACTAGCGGGATCGTCGGGGAGCTGTTTTTT. Translation: CASTTSGIVGELFF.

The genes are TRBV30 and TRBJ2-2; D unclear. With 3 bases removed from V and 0 bases from J, the gap between germline ends came to 14 bases. The CDR3 contains 16 residues. From germline, CDR1 is GTSNPN and CDR2 SVGIG (reference sequence). The CDR3 region is CAWRADLFANTGELFF. The CDR3 DNA sequence: TGTGCCTGGAGGGCGGACCTGTTCGCGAACACCGGGGAGCTGTTTTTT. The full variable domain, completed using reference TRBV30 and TRBJ2-2, is SQTIHQWPATLVQPVGSPLSLECTVEGTSNPNLYWYRQAAGRGLQLLFYSVGIGQISSEVPQNLSASRPQDRQFILSSKKLLLSDSGFYLCAWRADLFANTGELFFGEGSRLTVL.

The rearrangement links TRBV6-1 to TRBJ2-7; tentatively, D is TRBD1 (6 bases). CDR3 length: 14 residues. The germline V gene encodes CDR1 MNHNS and CDR2 SASEGT. Deletions cut 7 bases from V and 6 bases from J, with 19 bases between. DNA for the CDR3: TGTGCCAGCATGGTTCCAGGGGTCCCTGGCGAGCAGTACTTC. This sequence encodes CASMVPGVPGEQYF.

This rearrangement joins TRBV28 to TRBJ1-2; 8 bases fit TRBD1. J lost 4 bases, V lost 7 bases, and 11 bases had no gene match. Germline V gene sequence: CDR1 MDHEN, CDR2 SYDVKM. This CDR3 is built from 15 residues. This CDR3 reads CASTLPGGAGYGYTF. DNA for the CDR3: TGTGCCAGCACCCTTCCAGGGGGCGCGGGCTATGGCTACACCTTC.

This clone came up once. This chain connects TRBV7-3 to TRBJ2-6; D gene uncertain. The germline gives CDR1 SGHTA, CDR2 FQGTGA. The CDR3 covers 15 residues. V lost 2 bases and J lost 0, with 5 bases in between. The CDR3 protein is CASSLSTSGANVLTF. The CDR3 DNA reads TGTGCCAGCAGCTTATCGACCTCTGGGGCCAACGTCCTGACTTTC.

The gene calls are TRBV25-1 and TRBJ1-1, with a tentative D call TRBD1 (5 bases). With 6 bases removed from V and 5 bases from J, the gap between germline ends came to 13 bases. Germline loops: CDR1 MGHDK, CDR2 SYGVNS. The CDR3 consists of 13 residues. Written as DNA, the CDR3 is TGTGCCAGCAGCGCGAGGGGAGGGACTGAAGCTTTCTTT. Residues: CASSARGGTEAFF.

V usage is TRBV7-9 and J usage is TRBJ2-1, with a possible D match to TRBD1 (5 bases). CDR1 is SEHNR, CDR2 FQNEAQ, per germline (reference sequence). The CDR3 runs 15 residues. Trimming cost V 2 bases and J 7 bases, with 15 bases left between them. The CDR3: CASSLYAGLDNEQFF. The CDR3, as DNA: TGTGCCAGCAGCTTATATGCAGGGTTGGATAATGAGCAGTTCTTC. Complete variable domain (other parts from reference TRBV7-9 and TRBJ2-1): DTGVSQNPRHKITKRGQNVTFRCDPISEHNRLYWYRQTLGQGPEFLTYFQNEAQLEKSRLLSDRFSAERPKGSFSTLEIQRTEQGDSAMYLCASSLYAGLDNEQFFGPGTRLTVL.

The V call is TRBV2, the J call TRBJ2-5; D possibly corresponds to TRBD1 (6 bases). Looked up from germline, CDR1 is SNHLY and CDR2 is FYNNEI. Trimming took off 1 base at V and 4 bases at J, with 13 bases between the two ends. CDR3 length: 15 amino acids. The CDR3 bases are TGTGCCAGCAGTGAAGATGGGGGCAGGGGAGAGACCCAGTACTTC. The encoded protein is CASSEDGGRGETQYF.

The chain uses TRBV5-1 and TRBJ2-1, with TRBD2 matching over 11 bases. This CDR3 has 16 amino acids. The germline CDR1 and CDR2 sequences are SGHRS and YFSETQ. Trimming took 3 bases from V and 0 from J; bases not matched to a gene: 2. The CDR3 here is CASSSTSGSSYNEQFF. As DNA, the CDR3 is TGCGCCAGCAGCTCCACTAGCGGGAGCTCCTACAATGAGCAGTTCTTC.

This clone was counted between two and nine times. Other DNA sequences in this specimen translate into the identical CDR3. CDR3 DNA sequence: TGTGCCAGCAGCTTAGTCGGAGGGAATCAGCCCCAGCATTTT. It encodes CASSLVGGNQPQHF. The V call is TRBV7-2, the J call TRBJ1-5; D is ambiguous. Germline V gives CDR1 SGHTA, CDR2 FQGNSA. The CDR3 is made up of 14 amino acids. Trimming removed 1 base at V and 4 bases at J, with 8 bases between.

V and J are TRBV7-3 and TRBJ2-1; 14 bases fit TRBD2. V dropped 4 bases and J dropped 9; count of bases not matched to a gene: 5. Germline V gives CDR1 SGHTA, CDR2 FQGTGA. The CDR3 has 15 residues. CDR3 sequence: CASSSGLAGAGEQFF. The CDR3 DNA reads TGTGCCAGCAGCTCGGGACTAGCGGGAGCTGGTGAGCAGTTCTTC. Complete variable domain (other parts from reference TRBV7-3 and TRBJ2-1): GAGVSQTPSNKVTEKGKYVELRCDPISGHTALYWYRQSLGQGPEFLIYFQGTGAADDSGLPNDRFFAVRPEGSVSTLKIQRTERGDSAVYLCASSSGLAGAGEQFFGPGTRLTVL.

The chain recombines TRBV7-9 with TRBJ2-5; no clear D gene. This CDR3 is 14 amino acids long. V gave up 3 bases and J gave up 1 base, with 9 bases separating them. Looked up from germline, CDR1 is SEHNR and CDR2 is FQNEAQ (reference sequence). The DNA for the CDR3 is TGTGCCAGCAGCTTCCAGACCGCCCAAGAGACCCAGTACTTC. It translates to CASSFQTAQETQYF.

This clone was found a few times. The gene calls are TRBV7-3 and TRBJ2-3; D may be TRBD2 (5 bases). Germline V gene sequence: CDR1 SGHTA, CDR2 FQGTGA. Trimming cost V 2 bases and J 2 bases, with 8 bases left between them. There are 14 residues in the CDR3. The DNA of the CDR3 is TGTGCCAGCAGCTTAGGAGCGGCCACAGATACGCAGTATTTT. It specifies CASSLGAATDTQYF.

The chain carries TRBV29-1 and TRBJ2-5; D may be TRBD1 (6 bases). Looked up from germline, CDR1 is SQVTM and CDR2 is ANQGSEA. CDR3 length: 17 amino acids. Trimming cost V 1 base and J 4 bases, with 22 bases left between them. CDR3 DNA sequence: TGCAGCGTTGAAGGGGGAACAGGGCAGGTCGAAAGAGAGACCCAGTACTTC. Translation: CSVEGGTGQVERETQYF.

The chain carries TRBV11-2 and TRBJ2-4; perhaps TRBD2 as D (5 bases). Trimming removed 2 bases at V and 5 bases at J, with 7 bases between. The germline V gene has CDR1 SGHAT and CDR2 FQNNGV. The CDR3 covers 13 residues. In DNA form, the CDR3 reads TGTGCCAGCAGCTTATACGGGGAAAACATTCAGTACTTC. It encodes CASSLYGENIQYF. Drawing the rest from reference TRBV11-2 and TRBJ2-4, the complete variable domain is EAGVAQSPRYKIIEKRQSVAFWCNPISGHATLYWYQQILGQGPKLLIQFQNNGVVDDSQLPKDRFSAERLKGVDSTLKIQPAKLEDSAVYLCASSLYGENIQYFGAGTRLSVL.

J is TRBJ1-5 and V is TRBV19; D remains unclear. CDR1 is LNHDA, CDR2 SQIVND, per germline (reference sequence). Trimming took 4 bases from V and 11 from J, leaving 18 bases between them. CDR3 length equals 14 residues. The CDR3 loop is CASSTPSAGMTQHF. The CDR3 nucleotides are TGTGCCAGTAGTACCCCCTCGGCCGGGATGACCCAGCATTTT.

This chain links TRBV5-1 with TRBJ2-2, with unresolved D. Germline CDR1 is SGHRS and CDR2 is YFSETQ. Trimming left V 0 bases short and J 6 bases short, with 6 bases between. The CDR3 has 13 residues. The CDR3 DNA reads TGCGCCAGCAGCTTGGGATGGGCCGGGGAGCTGTTTTTT. Translating it yields CASSLGWAGELFF.

This chain links TRBV4-1 with TRBJ2-5; 14 positions match TRBD2. The germline gives CDR1 MGHRA, CDR2 YSYEKL. Trimming took 4 bases from V and 4 from J; bases not matched to a gene: 8. The CDR3 sequence is 17 residues long. This CDR3 reads CASSLASGTSGRETQYF. CDR3 DNA sequence: TGCGCCAGCAGCCTAGCTTCCGGGACTAGCGGGAGAGAGACCCAGTACTTC.

This clone occurred a few times. The genes are TRBV5-6 and TRBJ2-7; 7 positions agree with TRBD1. Looked up from germline, CDR1 is SGHDT and CDR2 is YYEEEE. This CDR3 is 16 amino acids long. J gave up 2 bases and V 0 bases, and 8 bases lay outside the gene matches. CDR3 bases: TGTGCCAGCAGCTTGGTGGGACCGGGACAGACCTACGAGCAGTACTTC. Amino acid sequence: CASSLVGPGQTYEQYF.

The sample holds a few counts of this clone. The chain is built from TRBV18 and TRBJ2-1, with 7 positions matching TRBD2. Germline loops: CDR1 KGHSH, CDR2 LQKENI. After removal of 2 bases from V and 5 bases from J, the junction contained 6 bases not matched to a gene. The CDR3 extends over 15 amino acids. The chain's CDR3 is CASSPGVGTNNEQFF. The CDR3 DNA sequence: TGTGCCAGCTCACCAGGAGTCGGGACTAACAATGAGCAGTTCTTC.

The CDR3 protein is CASTGPPLAGGSREQYF. Written as DNA, the CDR3 is TGTGCCAGCACCGGACCCCCCTTAGCGGGAGGGAGTCGGGAGCAGTACTTC. The chain couples TRBV2 to TRBJ2-7; TRBD2 agrees at 11 bases. Losses at the gene ends were 7 bases for V and 7 bases for J; bases not matched to a gene: 18. CDR3 length: 17 amino acids. From germline, CDR1 is SNHLY and CDR2 FYNNEI.

The CDR3 region is CASSLKTWTGDNEQFF. CDR3 nucleotides: TGTGCCAGCAGCTTAAAAACCTGGACAGGGGACAATGAGCAGTTCTTC. This rearrangement joins TRBV11-1 to TRBJ2-1; 9 nucleotides agree with TRBD1. CDR3 length: 16 residues. Germline V CDR1 and CDR2: SGHAT, FQDESV (reference sequence). V was clipped by 2 bases and J by 5 bases; unmatched bases: 7.

The rearrangement links TRBV18 to TRBJ2-7; TRBD2 aligns across 10 bases. The CDR3 runs to 17 residues. J gave up 1 base and V 2 bases, and 8 bases lay outside the gene matches. Germline CDR1 KGHSH, CDR2 LQKENI. This CDR3 is CASSPGGTSGVSYEQYF. The DNA for the CDR3 is TGTGCCAGCTCACCAGGGGGTACTAGCGGGGTTTCCTACGAGCAGTACTTC.